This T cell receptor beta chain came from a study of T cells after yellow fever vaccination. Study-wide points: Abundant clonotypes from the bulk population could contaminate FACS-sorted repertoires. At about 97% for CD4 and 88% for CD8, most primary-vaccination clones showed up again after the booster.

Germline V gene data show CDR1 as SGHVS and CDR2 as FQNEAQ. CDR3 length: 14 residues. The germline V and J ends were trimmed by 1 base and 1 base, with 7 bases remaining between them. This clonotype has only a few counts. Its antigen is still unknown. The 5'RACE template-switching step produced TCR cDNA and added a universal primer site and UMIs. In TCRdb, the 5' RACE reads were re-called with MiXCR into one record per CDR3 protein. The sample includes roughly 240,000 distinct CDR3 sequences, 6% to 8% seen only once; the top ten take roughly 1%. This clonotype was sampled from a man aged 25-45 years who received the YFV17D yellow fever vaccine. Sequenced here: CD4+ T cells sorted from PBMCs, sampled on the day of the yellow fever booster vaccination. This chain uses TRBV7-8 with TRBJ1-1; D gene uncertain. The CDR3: CASSLGRGNTEAFF. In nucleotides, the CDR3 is TGTGCCAGCAGCTTAGGGCGGGGGAACACTGAAGCTTTCTTT. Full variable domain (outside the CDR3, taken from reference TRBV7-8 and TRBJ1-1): GAGVSQSPRYKVAKRGQDVALRCDPISGHVSLFWYQQALGQGPEFLTYFQNEAQLDKSGLPSDRFFAERPEGSVSTLKIQRTQQEDSAVYLCASSLGRGNTEAFFGQGTRLTVV.